The 6 T cell receptor beta chains given below trace back to one sample, sequenced in a study of blood T cell repertoires in COVID-19. Sequencing used immunoSEQ multiplex PCR; TCRdb keeps in-frame clones, though not all of them. The table has roughly 180,000 clones, approximately 82% seen once. Sequencing was performed on PBMCs or T cells enriched from blood (not recorded which). Receptors were obtained from a woman in her forties or fifties who had recovered from COVID-19.

The V call is TRBV19, the J call TRBJ2-5; tentative D call: TRBD1 (6 bases). V lost 4 bases, J lost 5 bases, and 8 bases lay in between. Germline assignment: CDR1 LNHDA and CDR2 SQIVND (reference sequence). The CDR3 is made up of 12 amino acids. This CDR3 is CASSTTGETQYF. Here the CDR3 DNA reads TGTGCCAGTAGTACCACAGGGGAGACCCAGTACTTC.

The V and J genes are TRBV20-1 and TRBJ1-2, with no clear D. CDR1 is DFQATT and CDR2 is SNEGSKA in the germline V gene (reference sequence). CDR3 size: 11 residues. V lost 4 bases, J lost 4 bases, and 7 bases lay in between. The CDR3 DNA sequence: TGCAGTGCTACCGAGGCCTATGGCTACACCTTC. Amino acids: CSATEAYGYTF.

This sequence joins TRBV15 and TRBJ1-2; no definite D call. CDR1 and CDR2 (germline): LNHNV, YYDKDF (reference sequence). V shed 3 bases and J shed 4 bases, with 9 bases lying between them. This CDR3 has 13 amino acids. In DNA form, the CDR3 reads TGTGCCACCAGCAGGGTAGAGGCCTATGGCTACACCTTC. Its translation is CATSRVEAYGYTF.

The genes are TRBV7-2 and TRBJ2-5; D might be TRBD1 (7 bases). The CDR3 has 16 amino acids. From germline, CDR1 is SGHTA and CDR2 FQGNSA. The V end lost 2 bases, the J end lost 2 bases, and 15 bases lay between the germline ends. The CDR3 here is CASSLSQGGQQETQYF. DNA of the CDR3: TGTGCCAGCAGCTTATCCCAGGGGGGACAACAAGAGACCCAGTACTTC.

This clone was observed a handful of times. The gene calls are TRBV20-1 and TRBJ2-7, with 7 bases aligning to TRBD2. Looked up from germline, CDR1 is DFQATT and CDR2 is SNEGSKA (reference sequence). V was pared by 3 bases and J by 3 bases, with 5 bases of the junction left unmatched. The CDR3 is made up of 13 amino acids. The CDR3 sequence: CSASIASGYEQYV. The CDR3, as DNA: TGCAGTGCTAGTATCGCTAGCGGCTACGAGCAGTACGTC.

This clone was observed once. The chain combines TRBV5-1 with TRBJ2-7; 11 bases fit TRBD2. The ends lost 3 bases at V and 5 bases at J; junction bases unmatched: 13. This CDR3 comprises 17 residues. Germline lookup yields CDR1 SGHRS and CDR2 YFSETQ. The CDR3 protein is CASSSPGTSGGGDEQYV. The CDR3 DNA is TGCGCCAGCAGCTCCCCCGGGACTAGCGGAGGGGGTGACGAGCAGTACGTC.